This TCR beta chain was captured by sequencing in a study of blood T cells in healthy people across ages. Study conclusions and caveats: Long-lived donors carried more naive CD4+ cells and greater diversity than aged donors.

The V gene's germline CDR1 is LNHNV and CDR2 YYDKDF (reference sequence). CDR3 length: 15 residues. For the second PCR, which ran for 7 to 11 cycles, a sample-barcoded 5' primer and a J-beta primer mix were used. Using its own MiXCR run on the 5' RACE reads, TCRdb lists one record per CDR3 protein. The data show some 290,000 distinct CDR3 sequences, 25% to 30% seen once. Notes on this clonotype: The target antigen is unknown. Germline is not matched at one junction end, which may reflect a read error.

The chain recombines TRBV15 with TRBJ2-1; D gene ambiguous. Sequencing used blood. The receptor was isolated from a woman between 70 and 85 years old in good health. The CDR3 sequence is CAASTFLGSYNEQFF. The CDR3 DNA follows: TGTGCCGCCAGCACCTTCTTGGGCTCCTACAATGAGCAGTTCTTC. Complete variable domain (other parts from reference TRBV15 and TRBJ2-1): DAMVIQNPRYQVTQFGKPVTLSCSQTLNHNVMYWYQQKSSQAPKLLFHYYDKDFNNEADTPDNFQSRRPNTSFCFLDIRSPGLGDTAMYLCAASTFLGSYNEQFFGPGTRLTVL.